This TCR beta chain originates from a study of OX40 agonist ivuxolimab in advanced cancers. Study-wide results and caveats: More expanded clones were seen, on average, in CD8+ T cells than in CD4+. It was not determined which antigens were specifically recognized by the peripheral T cells that had undergone clonal expansion. Blood T cells, both CD4+ and CD8+, expanded clonally by week 6 at 0.1 to 3.0 mg/kg.

Details on this clone: What it binds is not known.

Sequencing was performed with immunoSEQ multiplex PCR; in TCRdb, only in-frame clones are kept and a portion is missing. Among nearly 85,000 clones listed, 70% to 90% were seen once. The CDR3 length is 14 residues. V was clipped by 2 bases and J by 2 bases, with 10 bases between them. Germline assignment: CDR1 SGHAT and CDR2 FQNNGV. Patients were ruled out by autoimmune disease history or systemic immunosuppression. The sequence was obtained from an adult with an advanced solid tumor such as melanoma, head and neck, liver or kidney cancer. The sample in question was CD4+ or CD8+ T cells sorted from blood, obtained in a trial of the OX40 agonist ivuxolimab. The chain is built from TRBV11-2 and TRBJ2-7; D may be TRBD2 (6 bases). The CDR3 loop reads CASSLQRVTYEQYF. In DNA, the CDR3 is TGTGCCAGCAGCTTACAGCGGGTAACCTACGAGCAGTACTTC.